Following are 16 T cell receptor beta chains from one sample sequenced in a study of OX40 agonist ivuxolimab in advanced cancers. Repertoires were generated with immunoSEQ multiplex PCR, while TCRdb's copy carries only in-frame clones and drops some. The data contain tens of thousands of clones, roughly 92% of them singletons. The material sequenced was CD4+ or CD8+ T cells sorted from blood, taken in a trial of the OX40 agonist ivuxolimab. The receptor source for this set is an adult with an advanced solid tumor such as melanoma, head and neck, liver or kidney cancer.

This clone has a single count. The chain is built from TRBV11-1 and TRBJ2-7; no reliable D call. V was trimmed by 5 bases and J by 4 bases, leaving 6 bases between them. Germline V gene data show CDR1 as SGHAT and CDR2 as FQDESV (reference sequence). The CDR3 is 11 amino acids. The CDR3 DNA is TGTGCCAGCAGCGCCCAATACGAGCAGTACTTC. Its translation: CASSAQYEQYF.

This chain uses TRBV2 with TRBJ1-2, with 7 nucleotides matching TRBD1. After removal of 3 bases from V and 10 bases from J, the junction contained 14 bases not matched to a gene. This CDR3 has 15 residues. Germline V CDR1 and CDR2: SNHLY, FYNNEI. The CDR3 nucleotides read TGTGCCAGCAGTGATGCCCCCGGGACAGACGCTTCCTACACCTTC. Its translation: CASSDAPGTDASYTF.

The chain links TRBV18 to TRBJ2-1; 7 bases line up with TRBD1. Trimming cost V 6 bases and J 5 bases; bases outside gene matches: 4. Germline loops: CDR1 KGHSH, CDR2 LQKENI. This CDR3 comprises 13 residues. CDR3 DNA: TGTGCCAGCTCCCAGGGGACAGACAATGAGCAGTTCTTC. It is translated as CASSQGTDNEQFF.

This clone was observed once. V gene TRBV30 combines with J gene TRBJ2-3, with TRBD1 matching 7 bases. Germline assignment: CDR1 GTSNPN and CDR2 SVGIG (reference sequence). The V segment lost 1 base and the J segment 1 base; nucleotides outside the gene matches: 2. The CDR3 totals 14 residues. CDR3 sequence: CAWSEGAGTDTQYF. The CDR3 DNA reads TGTGCCTGGAGTGAGGGGGCCGGCACAGATACGCAGTATTTT.

As concerns this clone: The same CDR3 can be traced to other DNA sequences in this sample. The J gene is TRBJ1-3, the V gene TRBV9; D not certain. V was shortened by 0 bases and J by 0 bases, with 7 bases between the two germline ends. CDR1 is SGDLS and CDR2 is YYNGEE in the germline V gene. The CDR3 is made up of 15 amino acids. The CDR3 bases are TGTGCCAGCAGCGTAGCCGGCAACTCTGGAAACACCATATATTTT. The encoded protein is CASSVAGNSGNTIYF.

This clone was observed once. The chain couples TRBV7-8 to TRBJ1-3; unclear D gene. Trimming removed 6 bases at V and 4 bases at J, with 16 bases between. Germline CDR1 is SGHVS and CDR2 is FQNEAQ. The CDR3 runs 15 residues. For the CDR3, the DNA is TGTGCCAGCAGACCAACGTCCGTTTACGGAAACACCATATATTTT. Amino acids: CASRPTSVYGNTIYF.

The chain uses TRBV18 and TRBJ2-7; D is possibly TRBD2 (6 bases). The germline V gene encodes CDR1 KGHSH and CDR2 LQKENI. Trimming took 2 bases from V and 4 from J, leaving 27 bases between them. This CDR3 has 19 residues. The CDR3 reads CASSPILGVGGRGGYEQYF. The CDR3 DNA reads as TGTGCCAGCTCACCAATTTTAGGAGTCGGCGGTCGGGGAGGATACGAGCAGTACTTC.

Worth noting for this clone: An end of the junction does not agree with germline; a read error may underlie this. The V and J genes are TRBV10-2 and TRBJ2-7; a possible D gene is TRBD1 (6 bases). Germline V gene lookup returns CDR1 WSHSY and CDR2 SAAADI. The CDR3 runs 12 residues. The CDR3 DNA follows: TGCGCCACGGGACACTCTCCCTACGAGCAGCACTTC. This translates into CATGHSPYEQHF.

V and J are TRBV10-3 and TRBJ2-7, with 10 bases aligning to TRBD1. The V segment lost 0 bases and the J segment 3 bases; nucleotides outside the gene matches: 2. The CDR3 consists of 15 residues. Germline V gene sequence: CDR1 ENHRY, CDR2 SYGVKD. The CDR3 nucleotides are TGTGCCATCAGTGAGTCGCGGACAGGGGGCTACGAGCAGTACTTC. This codes for CAISESRTGGYEQYF.

This chain links TRBV10-1 with TRBJ2-7, with a weak D call TRBD1 (5 bases). The CDR3 totals 13 residues. The germline V and J ends were trimmed by 4 bases and 6 bases, with 13 bases remaining between them. Germline CDR1 WNHNN, CDR2 SYGVQD (reference sequence). CDR3 bases: TGCGCCAGCAGTGGGACAATACTGGCCGAGCAGTACTTC. This codes for CASSGTILAEQYF.

J is TRBJ2-3 and V is TRBV6-4; TRBD2 matches at 10 bases. The V segment lost 7 bases and the J segment 1 base; nucleotides outside the gene matches: 5. The CDR3 spans 15 residues. Germline V gene sequence: CDR1 MRHNA, CDR2 SNTAGT. The CDR3 sequence: CASKSSGSGTDTQYF. The CDR3 DNA reads as TGTGCCAGCAAATCTAGCGGGAGTGGCACAGATACGCAGTATTTT.

The chain has TRBV7-2 and TRBJ1-1; TRBD1 might be the D (6 bases). The CDR3 is made up of 14 amino acids. V was trimmed by 4 bases and J by 1 base, leaving 10 bases between them. CDR1 and CDR2 from the germline V gene are SGHTA and FQGNSA. In nucleotides, the CDR3 is TGTGCCAGCAGCTCAGGGGTAGGGAACACTGAAGCTTTCTTT. Residues: CASSSGVGNTEAFF.

The V and J genes are TRBV18 and TRBJ1-3, with D maybe TRBD1 (6 bases). The CDR3 totals 17 residues. Germline V lookup: CDR1 KGHSH, CDR2 LQKENI. V was pared by 0 bases and J by 2 bases, with 14 bases between. In DNA, the CDR3 is TGTGCCAGCTCACCACCCGGAATCCAGGGGACTGGAAACACCATATATTTT. Encoded protein: CASSPPGIQGTGNTIYF.

V gene TRBV6-1 combines with J gene TRBJ2-2; D not resolved. V dropped 2 bases and J dropped 0 bases, with 7 bases sitting between them. The CDR3 is 15 amino acids. Germline CDR1 is MNHNS and CDR2 is SASEGT. In DNA, the CDR3 is TGTGCCAGCAGTGAAAGCGTCGCGAACACCGGGGAGCTGTTTTTT. Amino acids: CASSESVANTGELFF.

The rearrangement links TRBV5-1 to TRBJ2-5, with D perhaps TRBD1 or TRBD2 (5 bases each). This CDR3 has 15 residues. V lost 0 bases and J 2 bases, leaving 11 bases between the germline ends. The germline CDR1 and CDR2 sequences are SGHRS and YFSETQ. As DNA, the CDR3 is TGCGCCAGCAGCTTGGCCGGGACGAGGCAAGAGACCCAGTACTTC. It codes for CASSLAGTRQETQYF. The full variable domain, in which reference TRBV5-1 and TRBJ2-5 provide the parts outside the CDR3, is KAGVTQTPRYLIKTRGQQVTLSCSPISGHRSVSWYQQTPGQGLQFLFEYFSETQRNKGNFPGRFSGRQFSNSRSEMNVSTLELGDSALYLCASSLAGTRQETQYFGPGTRLLVL.

The chain combines TRBV6-6 with TRBJ2-1; 16 nucleotides match TRBD2. The germline CDR1 and CDR2 sequences are MNHNY and SVGAGI (reference sequence). Unmatched junction bases numbered 5, after V lost 6 bases and J lost 12 bases. This CDR3 is built from 14 residues. Here the CDR3 reads CASRGLAGGPWQFF. The DNA for the CDR3 is TGTGCCAGCAGGGGACTAGCGGGAGGGCCTTGGCAGTTCTTC.